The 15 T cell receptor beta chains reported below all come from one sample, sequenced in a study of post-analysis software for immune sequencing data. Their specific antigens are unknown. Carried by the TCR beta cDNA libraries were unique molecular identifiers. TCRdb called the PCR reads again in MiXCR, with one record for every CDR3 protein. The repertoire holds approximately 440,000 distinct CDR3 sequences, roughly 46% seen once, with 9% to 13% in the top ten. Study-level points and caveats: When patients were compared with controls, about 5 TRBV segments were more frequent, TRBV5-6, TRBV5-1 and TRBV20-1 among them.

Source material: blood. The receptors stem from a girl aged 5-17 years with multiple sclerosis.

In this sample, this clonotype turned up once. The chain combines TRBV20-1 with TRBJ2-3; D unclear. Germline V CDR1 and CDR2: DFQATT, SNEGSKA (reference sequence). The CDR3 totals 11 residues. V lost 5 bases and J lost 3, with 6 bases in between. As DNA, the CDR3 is TGCAGTGCTTCTCAAACAGATACGCAGTATTTT. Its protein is CSASQTDTQYF.

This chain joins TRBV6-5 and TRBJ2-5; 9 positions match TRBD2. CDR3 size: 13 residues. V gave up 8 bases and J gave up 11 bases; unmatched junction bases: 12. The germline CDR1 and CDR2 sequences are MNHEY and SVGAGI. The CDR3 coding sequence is TGTGCCAGCCATAGCGGGGGCCGACGGGAGCAGTACTTC. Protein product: CASHSGGRREQYF.

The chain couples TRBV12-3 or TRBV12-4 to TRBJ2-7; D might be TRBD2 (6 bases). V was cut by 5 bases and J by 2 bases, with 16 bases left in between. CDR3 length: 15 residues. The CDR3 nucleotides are TGTGCCAGCAGTCCCCAAGGGGAGGTGGCCTACGAGCAGTACTTC. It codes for CASSPQGEVAYEQYF.

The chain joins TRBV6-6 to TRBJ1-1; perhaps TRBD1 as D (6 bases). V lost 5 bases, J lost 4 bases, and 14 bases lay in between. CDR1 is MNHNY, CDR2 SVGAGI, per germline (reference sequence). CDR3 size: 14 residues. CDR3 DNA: TGTGCCAGCAGTGCCACAGGGACCATCACTGAAGCTTTCTTT. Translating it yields CASSATGTITEAFF.

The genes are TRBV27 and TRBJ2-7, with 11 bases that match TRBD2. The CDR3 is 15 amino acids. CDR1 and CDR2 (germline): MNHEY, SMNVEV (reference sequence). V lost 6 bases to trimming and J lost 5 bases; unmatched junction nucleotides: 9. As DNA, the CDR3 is TGTGCCAGCAGCCCCCAGTCTAGCGGGAGGAACGAGCAGTACGTC. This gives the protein CASSPQSSGRNEQYV.

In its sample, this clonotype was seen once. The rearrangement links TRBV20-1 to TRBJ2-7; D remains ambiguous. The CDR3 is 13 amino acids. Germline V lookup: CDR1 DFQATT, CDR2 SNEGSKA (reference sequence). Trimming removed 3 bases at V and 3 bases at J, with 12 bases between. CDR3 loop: CSARTYSHYEQYF. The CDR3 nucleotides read TGCAGTGCTAGGACTTACTCTCACTACGAGCAGTACTTC.

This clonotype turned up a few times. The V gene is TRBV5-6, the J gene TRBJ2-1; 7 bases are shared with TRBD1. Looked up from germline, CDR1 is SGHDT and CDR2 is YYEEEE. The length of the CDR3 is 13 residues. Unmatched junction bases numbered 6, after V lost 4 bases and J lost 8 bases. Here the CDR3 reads CASSPTGSHEQFF. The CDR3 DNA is TGTGCCAGCAGCCCGACAGGGAGCCATGAGCAGTTCTTC.

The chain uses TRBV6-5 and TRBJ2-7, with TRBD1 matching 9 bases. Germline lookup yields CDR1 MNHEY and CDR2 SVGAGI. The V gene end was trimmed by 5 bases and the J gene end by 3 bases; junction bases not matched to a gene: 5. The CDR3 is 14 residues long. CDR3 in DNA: TGTGCCAGCAGTCGCCCGGGACAGGGCTACGAGCAGTACTTC. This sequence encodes CASSRPGQGYEQYF.

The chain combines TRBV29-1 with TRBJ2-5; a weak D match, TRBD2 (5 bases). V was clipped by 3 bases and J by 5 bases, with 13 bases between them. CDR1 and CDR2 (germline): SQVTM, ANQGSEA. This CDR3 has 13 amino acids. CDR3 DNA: TGCAGCGTTGACCCCGGGGTAGCGGAGACCCAGTACTTC. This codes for CSVDPGVAETQYF. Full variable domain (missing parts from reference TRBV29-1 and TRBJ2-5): SAVISQKPSRDICQRGTSLTIQCQVDSQVTMMFWYRQQPGQSLTLIATANQGSEATYESGFVIDKFPISRPNLTFSTLTVSNMSPEDSSIYLCSVDPGVAETQYFGPGTRLLVL.

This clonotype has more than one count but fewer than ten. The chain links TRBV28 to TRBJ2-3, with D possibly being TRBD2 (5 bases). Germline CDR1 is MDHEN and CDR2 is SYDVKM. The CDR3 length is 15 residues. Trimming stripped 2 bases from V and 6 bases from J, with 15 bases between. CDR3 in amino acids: CASSLGLAVADTQYF. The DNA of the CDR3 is TGTGCCAGCAGTTTAGGGCTAGCTGTCGCCGATACGCAGTATTTT.

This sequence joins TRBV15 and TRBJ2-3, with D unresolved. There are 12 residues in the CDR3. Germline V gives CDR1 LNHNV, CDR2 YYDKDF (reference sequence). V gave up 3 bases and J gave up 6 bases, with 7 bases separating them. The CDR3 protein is CATSRLQDTQYF. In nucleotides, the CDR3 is TGTGCCACCAGCAGGCTCCAGGATACGCAGTATTTT.

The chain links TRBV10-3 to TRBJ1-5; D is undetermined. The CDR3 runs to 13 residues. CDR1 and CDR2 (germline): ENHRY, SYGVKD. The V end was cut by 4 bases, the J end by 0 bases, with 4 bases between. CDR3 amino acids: CAISGSSNQPQHF. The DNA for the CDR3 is TGTGCCATCAGTGGCAGTAGCAATCAGCCCCAGCATTTT.

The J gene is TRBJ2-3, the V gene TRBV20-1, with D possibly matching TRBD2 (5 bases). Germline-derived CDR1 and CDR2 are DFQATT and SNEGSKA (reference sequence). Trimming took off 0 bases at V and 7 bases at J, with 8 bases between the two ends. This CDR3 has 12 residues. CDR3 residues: CSARDTSHTQYF. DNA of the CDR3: TGCAGTGCTAGAGATACTAGTCATACGCAGTATTTT.

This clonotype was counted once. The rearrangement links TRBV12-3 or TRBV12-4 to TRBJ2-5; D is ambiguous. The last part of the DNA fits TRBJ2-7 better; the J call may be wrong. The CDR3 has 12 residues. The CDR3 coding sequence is TGTGCCAGCAGTTTGGGCGTGAACGAGCAGTACTTC. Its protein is CASSLGVNEQYF.

CDR3 residues: CASSSKLAEYNEQFF. The CDR3 coding sequence is TGTGCCAGCAGCTCGAAACTAGCTGAATACAATGAGCAGTTCTTC. This rearrangement joins TRBV7-3 to TRBJ2-1; D may be TRBD2 (6 bases). CDR1 is SGHTA, CDR2 FQGTGA, per germline. The CDR3 covers 15 residues. The V end was cut by 4 bases, the J end by 4 bases, with 14 bases between.